The next 20 T cell receptor beta chains were all read from a single sample in a study of breast tumors, draining lymph nodes, adjacent tissues. A single record per CDR3 protein comes from TCRdb applying MiXCR to the multiplex PCR reads. Of 150,000 to 200,000 distinct CDR3 sequences in the sample, approximately 33% were seen once. The lymph nodes were axillary draining lymph nodes from breast cancer patients. The material sequenced was axillary lymph node tissue. The receptors derive from a female donor with breast cancer. Some clones in this sample may be carry-over from other donors' samples.

This clonotype has ten or more counts. The V call is TRBV15, the J call TRBJ2-5; a possible D gene is TRBD2 (5 bases). Germline CDR1 LNHNV, CDR2 YYDKDF (reference sequence). Trimming stripped 0 bases from V and 6 bases from J, with 14 bases between. The CDR3 length is 15 residues. CDR3 loop: CATSRDSGVSKTQYF. The CDR3 region has the DNA TGTGCCACCAGCAGAGATTCCGGGGTCTCGAAGACCCAGTACTTC.

This clonotype was counted at least ten times. The J gene is TRBJ2-3, the V gene TRBV2; 9 bases align to TRBD2. Looked up from germline, CDR1 is SNHLY and CDR2 is FYNNEI. CDR3 size: 12 residues. V gave up 7 bases and J gave up 9 bases; unmatched junction bases: 5. CDR3 protein: CASKRLADTQYF. CDR3 nucleotide sequence: TGTGCCAGCAAAAGACTAGCGGACACGCAGTATTTT.

This clonotype appeared many times. The chain has TRBV5-1 and TRBJ2-1, with 8 nucleotides matching TRBD1. CDR1 SGHRS and CDR2 YFSETQ come from the germline V gene. The V and J ends lost 5 bases and 7 bases, in that order; junction bases with no gene match: 8. The CDR3 runs to 14 residues. The CDR3 spells CASSSGQGRNEQFF. CDR3 bases: TGCGCCAGCAGTTCCGGACAGGGCCGAAATGAGCAGTTCTTC. Filled out from reference TRBV5-1 and TRBJ2-1, the complete variable domain reads KAGVTQTPRYLIKTRGQQVTLSCSPISGHRSVSWYQQTPGQGLQFLFEYFSETQRNKGNFPGRFSGRQFSNSRSEMNVSTLELGDSALYLCASSSGQGRNEQFFGPGTRLTVL.

There are many counts of this clonotype. This chain links TRBV5-1 with TRBJ2-1, with D possibly called TRBD1 or TRBD2 (5 bases each). CDR3 size: 15 residues. Germline V gives CDR1 SGHRS, CDR2 YFSETQ. Trimming pared 5 bases from V and 9 bases from J, leaving 21 bases between. CDR3 sequence (DNA): TGCGCCAGCAGTTACGGACTCACCCAGGGCGGTGAGCAGTTCTTC. Translating it yields CASSYGLTQGGEQFF.

In its sample, this clonotype was seen a few times. This sequence joins TRBV6-4 and TRBJ2-1, with D unresolved. The CDR3 length is 15 residues. Germline CDR1 reads MRHNA; CDR2 reads SNTAGT. The V end was cut by 5 bases, the J end by 4 bases, with 15 bases between. The CDR3 spells CASSHGPDSYNEQFF. For the CDR3, the DNA is TGTGCCAGCAGTCACGGGCCTGATTCTTACAATGAGCAGTTCTTC.

This clonotype was seen at least ten times. The chain carries TRBV12-3 or TRBV12-4 and TRBJ2-7; TRBD2 aligns across 8 bases. Losses at the gene ends were 3 bases for V and 6 bases for J; bases not matched to a gene: 4. The CDR3 runs to 13 residues. Here the CDR3 reads CASSLSGGSEQYF. The CDR3 bases are TGTGCCAGCAGTTTGAGCGGGGGATCCGAGCAGTACTTC.

This clonotype was observed a handful of times. Relative to the germline gene, one junction end is altered; a read error may explain this. In nucleotides, the CDR3 is TGTGCCGGTAGTATCCCCACAGTTAATGAAAAACTGTTTTTT. The encoded protein is CAGSIPTVNEKLFF. The chain uses TRBV19 and TRBJ1-4; D is ambiguous. Germline assignment: CDR1 LNHDA and CDR2 SQIVND (reference sequence). The length of the CDR3 is 14 residues.

This clonotype has at least ten counts. The chain couples TRBV7-6 to TRBJ2-7, with D uncertain. The germline CDR1 and CDR2 sequences are SGHVS and FNYEAQ. This CDR3 has 13 amino acids. The ends were cut back, 1 base at V and 5 bases at J, with 9 bases in the middle. CDR3 sequence (DNA): TGTGCCAGCAGCTTAGGCGTGATAAACGAGCAGTACTTC. It translates to CASSLGVINEQYF.

This clonotype was seen at least ten times. The chain recombines TRBV5-8 with TRBJ2-7; no clear D. CDR3 size: 11 residues. Germline values: CDR1 SGHTS, CDR2 YDEGEE. V lost 2 bases and J lost 6, with 6 bases in between. The CDR3 bases are TGTGCCAGCAGCTTACCTCCCGAGCAGTACTTC. Translated, it gives CASSLPPEQYF.

This clonotype was seen repeatedly, ten times or more. The J gene is TRBJ1-4, the V gene TRBV5-1; TRBD1 matches at 9 bases. The CDR3 is made up of 15 amino acids. V trimming: 2 bases; J trimming: 5 bases; junction bases outside the gene matches: 4. The germline gives CDR1 SGHRS, CDR2 YFSETQ. The CDR3: CASSLWDRENEKLFF. CDR3 sequence (DNA): TGCGCCAGCAGCTTATGGGACAGGGAAAATGAAAAACTGTTTTTT.

This clonotype was recorded at least ten times. V is TRBV7-3 and J is TRBJ2-5; 9 bases fit TRBD2. With 5 bases clipped from V and 5 bases from J, the junction kept 12 bases outside the gene matches. From germline, CDR1 is SGHTA and CDR2 FQGTGA. This CDR3 comprises 16 residues. The CDR3 protein is CASSQGGGGVRETQYF. The CDR3 region has the DNA TGTGCCAGCAGCCAGGGCGGCGGGGGGGTCAGGGAGACCCAGTACTTC.

This clonotype came up a few times. With a much larger clone just one base away, this may be a read error. The DNA is left out, because the CDR3 cannot be placed on it with certainty; the CDR3 is given as TCRdb lists it. The chain links TRBV20-1 to TRBJ2-7; no DNA check was done on the table's D call, TRBD1. CDR1 and CDR2 (germline): DFQATT, SNEGSKA (reference sequence). Inclusive of both ends, the CDR3 amounts to 14 amino acids. Here the CDR3 reads CSARVGTGAYEQCF.

This clonotype showed up many times. The chain recombines TRBV10-1 with TRBJ2-3, with TRBD2 matching 11 bases. Germline V gene sequence: CDR1 WNHNN, CDR2 SYGVQD (reference sequence). The CDR3 contains 16 residues. V lost 4 bases to trimming and J lost 3 bases; unmatched junction nucleotides: 6. The CDR3 bases are TGCGCCAGCAGTGGAACTAGCGGGGGAAGAACAGATACGCAGTATTTT. It specifies CASSGTSGGRTDTQYF.

This clonotype was seen ten or more times. The chain combines TRBV2 with TRBJ1-2; 7 bases agree with TRBD1. In germline, CDR1 is SNHLY, CDR2 FYNNEI. The CDR3 extends over 14 amino acids. The V segment lost 7 bases and the J segment 6 bases; nucleotides outside the gene matches: 11. The CDR3 loop is CASTRNRGGNGYTF. In DNA form, the CDR3 reads TGTGCCAGCACCCGAAACAGGGGAGGGAATGGCTACACCTTC.

This clonotype was counted many times. The chain joins TRBV30 to TRBJ1-2, with D perhaps matching TRBD1 (5 bases). CDR3 length equals 12 residues. Germline CDR1 and CDR2: GTSNPN and SVGIG (reference sequence). Deletions cut 4 bases from V and 3 bases from J, with 9 bases between. Here the CDR3 DNA reads TGTGCCTGGAATTCGGGGGACTATGGCTACACCTTC. This gives the protein CAWNSGDYGYTF.

This clonotype has ten or more counts. The gene calls are TRBV5-8 and TRBJ2-7, with D possibly TRBD2 on 6 matching bases. The V gene lost 1 base and the J gene lost 2 bases, with 13 bases spanning the gap. This CDR3 comprises 15 residues. Per the germline V gene, CDR1 is SGHTS and CDR2 is YDEGEE. CDR3 coding DNA: TGTGCCAGCAGCTTGTCTTGGCGGGGTACCTACGAGCAGTACTTC. Translating gives CASSLSWRGTYEQYF.

This clonotype was detected many times. The rearrangement joins TRBV7-8 to TRBJ2-3; 8 bases fit TRBD2. The CDR3 is 15 residues long. J was trimmed by 5 bases and V by 1 base; bases with no gene match: 5. Germline V gene lookup returns CDR1 SGHVS and CDR2 FQNEAQ. In DNA, the CDR3 is TGTGCCAGCAGCTTAGGGCTAGCGGGCTTAGATACGCAGTATTTT. Translated, it gives CASSLGLAGLDTQYF.

On this clonotype: This may come from a read error, since a much larger clone is one base off. The J gene is TRBJ2-1, the V gene TRBV20-1; 11 bases agree with TRBD2. CDR1 is DFQATT and CDR2 is SNEGSKA in the germline V gene (reference sequence). This CDR3 region has 16 residues. This CDR3 is CSTRVQLAGAWNEQFF. The DNA for the CDR3 is TGCAGTACTAGAGTCCAACTAGCGGGAGCTTGGAATGAGCAGTTCTTC.

In this sample, this clonotype turned up a few times. A junction boundary mismatches the germline segment, possibly from a read error. This sequence joins TRBV20-1 and TRBJ2-4; D is undetermined. In germline, CDR1 is DFQATT, CDR2 SNEGSKA (reference sequence). CDR3 length equals 11 residues. The chain's CDR3 is CSARAQNIQYF. The CDR3 region has the DNA TGCAGTGCTAGAGCCCAAAACATTCAGTACTTC.

This clonotype was observed at least ten times. This chain joins TRBV7-2 and TRBJ2-2, with D possibly being TRBD2 (5 bases). This CDR3 comprises 16 residues. Germline lookup yields CDR1 SGHTA and CDR2 FQGNSA. V lost 5 bases and J 4 bases, leaving 17 bases between the germline ends. CDR3 amino acids: CASSVRSRAGTGELFF. The CDR3 nucleotides are TGTGCCAGCAGCGTTCGTTCGAGGGCGGGCACCGGGGAGCTGTTTTTT.